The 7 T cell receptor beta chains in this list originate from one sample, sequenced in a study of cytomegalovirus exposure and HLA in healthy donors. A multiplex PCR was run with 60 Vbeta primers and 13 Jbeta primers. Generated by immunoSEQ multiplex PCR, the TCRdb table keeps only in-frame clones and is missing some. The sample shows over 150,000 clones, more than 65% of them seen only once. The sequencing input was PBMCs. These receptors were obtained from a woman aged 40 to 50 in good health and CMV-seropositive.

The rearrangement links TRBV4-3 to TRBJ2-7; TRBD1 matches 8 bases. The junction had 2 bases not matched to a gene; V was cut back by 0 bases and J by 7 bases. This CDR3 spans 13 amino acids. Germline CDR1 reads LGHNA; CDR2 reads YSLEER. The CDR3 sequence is CASSQEGTGEQYF. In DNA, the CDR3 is TGCGCCAGCAGCCAAGAGGGGACAGGAGAGCAGTACTTC.

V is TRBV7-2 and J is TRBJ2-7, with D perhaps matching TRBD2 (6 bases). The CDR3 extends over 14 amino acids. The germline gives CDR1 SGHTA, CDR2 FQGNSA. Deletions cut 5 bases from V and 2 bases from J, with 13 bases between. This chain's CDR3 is CASSPGLQTYEQYF. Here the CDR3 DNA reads TGTGCCAGCAGCCCGGGACTCCAGACCTACGAGCAGTACTTC.

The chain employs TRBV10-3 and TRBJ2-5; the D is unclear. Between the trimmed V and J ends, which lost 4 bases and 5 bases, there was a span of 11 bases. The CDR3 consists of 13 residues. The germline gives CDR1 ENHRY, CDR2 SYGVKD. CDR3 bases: TGTGCCATCAGTGTCGGAGAAGAGGAGACCCAGTACTTC. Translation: CAISVGEEETQYF.

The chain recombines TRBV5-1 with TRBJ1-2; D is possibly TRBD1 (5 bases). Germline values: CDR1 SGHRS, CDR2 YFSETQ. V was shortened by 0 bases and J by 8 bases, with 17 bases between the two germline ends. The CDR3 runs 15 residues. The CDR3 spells CASSLASQGTKGYTF. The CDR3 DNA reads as TGCGCCAGCAGCTTGGCGTCCCAGGGAACTAAAGGCTACACCTTC.

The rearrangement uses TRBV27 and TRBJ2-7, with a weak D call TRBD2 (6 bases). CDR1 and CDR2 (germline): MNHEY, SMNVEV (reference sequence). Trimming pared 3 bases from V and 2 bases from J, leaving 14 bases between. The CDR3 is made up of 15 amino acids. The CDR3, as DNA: TGTGCCAGCAGTTTTAGGGAGGCCCTCACCTACGAGCAGTACTTC. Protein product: CASSFREALTYEQYF.

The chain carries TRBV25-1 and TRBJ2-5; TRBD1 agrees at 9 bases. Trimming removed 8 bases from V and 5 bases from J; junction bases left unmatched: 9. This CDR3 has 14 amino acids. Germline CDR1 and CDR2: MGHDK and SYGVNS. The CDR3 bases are TGTGCCAGCGAGGACAGGGGTGCGGGGGAGACCCAGTACTTC. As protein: CASEDRGAGETQYF.

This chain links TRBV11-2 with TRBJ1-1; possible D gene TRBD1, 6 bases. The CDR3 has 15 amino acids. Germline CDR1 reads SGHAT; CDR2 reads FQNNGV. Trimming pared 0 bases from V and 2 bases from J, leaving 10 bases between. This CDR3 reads CASSLEWTDNTEAFF. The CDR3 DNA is TGTGCCAGCAGCTTAGAATGGACAGACAACACTGAAGCTTTCTTT. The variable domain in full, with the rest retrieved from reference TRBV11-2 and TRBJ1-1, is EAGVAQSPRYKIIEKRQSVAFWCNPISGHATLYWYQQILGQGPKLLIQFQNNGVVDDSQLPKDRFSAERLKGVDSTLKIQPAKLEDSAVYLCASSLEWTDNTEAFFGQGTRLTVV.